Below are 20 T cell receptor beta chains sequenced from a single sample in a study of blood T cell repertoires in COVID-19. Sequencing used immunoSEQ multiplex PCR; TCRdb keeps in-frame clones, though not all of them. Among some 99,000 clones listed, just over 85% were seen once. The sequenced material came from peripheral blood. The receptors shown here come from a woman aged 60 to 75 in a cohort sampled during active or convalescent COVID-19.

This chain uses TRBV6-5 with TRBJ1-6; 12 bases are shared with TRBD1. Trimming removed 5 bases from V and 10 bases from J; junction bases left unmatched: 6. CDR3 size: 15 residues. Germline V gene sequence: CDR1 MNHEY, CDR2 SVGAGI. CDR3 sequence: CASSQRDRGLSPLHF. The CDR3 coding sequence is TGTGCCAGCAGTCAAAGGGACAGGGGGCTCTCACCCCTCCACTTT.

The genes are TRBV6-5 and TRBJ1-5; 7 bases agree with TRBD1. V trimming: 5 bases; J trimming: 8 bases; junction bases outside the gene matches: 9. Germline V gives CDR1 MNHEY, CDR2 SVGAGI. The CDR3 sequence is 14 residues long. The CDR3 region is CASSKDRNFKPQHF. CDR3 sequence (DNA): TGTGCCAGCAGTAAGGACAGGAATTTCAAGCCCCAGCATTTT.

This clone has only one observation. The V call is TRBV29-1, the J call TRBJ2-5; D gene ambiguous. Germline values: CDR1 SQVTM, CDR2 ANQGSEA. This CDR3 is built from 12 residues. Deletions cut 7 bases from V and 2 bases from J, with 11 bases between. The CDR3 nucleotides are TGCAGCGCGCGGAGATTTCAAGAGACCCAGTACTTC. Encoded protein: CSARRFQETQYF.

The rearrangement uses TRBV5-1 and TRBJ2-2; tentative D call: TRBD1 (5 bases). The V gene's germline CDR1 is SGHRS and CDR2 YFSETQ. The CDR3 totals 16 residues. Between the trimmed V and J ends, which lost 0 bases and 2 bases, there was a span of 11 bases. The CDR3 spells CASSLEQVGNTGELFF. The CDR3, as DNA: TGCGCCAGCAGCTTGGAACAGGTCGGTAACACCGGGGAGCTGTTTTTT.

CDR3 loop: CASSGGTANYGYTF. Here the CDR3 DNA reads TGCGCCAGCAGCGGCGGGACAGCTAACTATGGCTACACCTTC. The gene calls are TRBV5-1 and TRBJ1-2; 7 bases are a match to TRBD1. Losses at the gene ends were 4 bases for V and 0 bases for J; bases not matched to a gene: 3. The CDR3 length is 14 residues. The germline CDR1 and CDR2 sequences are SGHRS and YFSETQ.

This chain connects TRBV19 to TRBJ1-5; D unresolved. The CDR3 spans 17 residues. Germline-derived CDR1 and CDR2 are LNHDA and SQIVND (reference sequence). V gave up 4 bases and J gave up 2 bases, with 18 bases separating them. The CDR3 DNA follows: TGTGCCAGTAGTACGGGCATCGGGGAGCGGGGCAATCAGCCCCAGCATTTT. Its translation is CASSTGIGERGNQPQHF. The variable domain in full, with the rest retrieved from reference TRBV19 and TRBJ1-5, is DGGITQSPKYLFRKEGQNVTLSCEQNLNHDAMYWYRQDPGQGLRLIYYSQIVNDFQKGDIAEGYSVSREKKESFPLTVTSAQKNPTAFYLCASSTGIGERGNQPQHFGDGTRLSIL.

V usage is TRBV5-1 and J usage is TRBJ1-1; D not certain. Germline V CDR1 and CDR2: SGHRS, YFSETQ. Trimming cost V 0 bases and J 5 bases, with 14 bases left between them. The CDR3 is made up of 15 amino acids. CDR3 DNA sequence: TGCGCCAGCAGCTTGGACTTACCCTCTCGAACTGAAGCTTTCTTT. Its translation: CASSLDLPSRTEAFF.

CDR3 residues: CSVEKAGNYGYTF. DNA of the CDR3: TGCAGCGTTGAAAAGGCAGGGAACTATGGCTACACCTTC. The V gene is TRBV29-1, the J gene TRBJ1-2, with D possibly matching TRBD1 (5 bases). Deletions cut 2 bases from V and 2 bases from J, with 9 bases between. CDR1 SQVTM and CDR2 ANQGSEA come from the germline V gene. CDR3 length equals 13 residues.

As regards this clone: A junction boundary mismatches the germline segment, possibly from a read error. This chain uses TRBV7-7 with TRBJ2-5; the D gene is possibly TRBD2 (5 bases). CDR1 is SSHAT and CDR2 is FNYEAQ in the germline V gene (reference sequence). The CDR3 has 16 amino acids. In DNA form, the CDR3 reads TGTGCTAGCAGCTTAGTCGGCGGGCGGGCGAGGGAGACCCAGTACTTC. Protein product: CASSLVGGRARETQYF.

The chain employs TRBV9 and TRBJ2-5; 9 nucleotides align to TRBD2. Germline CDR1 reads SGDLS; CDR2 reads YYNGEE. This CDR3 region has 14 residues. Unmatched junction bases numbered 5, after V lost 4 bases and J lost 4 bases. DNA for the CDR3: TGTGCCAGCAGCTTCAGAGCGGGAGGAGAGACCCAGTACTTC. This sequence encodes CASSFRAGGETQYF.

The V and J genes are TRBV7-9 and TRBJ1-6, with 7 bases matching TRBD1. V lost 7 bases, J lost 3 bases, and 12 bases stayed unmatched. The germline V gene has CDR1 SEHNR and CDR2 FQNEAQ (reference sequence). The CDR3 length is 17 residues. CDR3 DNA sequence: TGTGCCAGCACCGCATCGACAGGGACCTTCTATAATTCACCCCTCCACTTT. This gives the protein CASTASTGTFYNSPLHF.

The chain is built from TRBV7-8 and TRBJ2-1; D possibly corresponds to TRBD1 (6 bases). Trimming took off 1 base at V and 6 bases at J, with 16 bases between the two ends. The CDR3 contains 16 residues. Per the germline V gene, CDR1 is SGHVS and CDR2 is FQNEAQ. The CDR3 is CASSLGIGTFSNEQFF. In DNA, the CDR3 is TGTGCCAGCAGCTTAGGTATCGGGACATTCAGCAATGAGCAGTTCTTC.

This rearrangement joins TRBV5-4 to TRBJ1-1, with 11 nucleotides matching TRBD1. With 3 bases clipped from V and 3 bases from J, the junction kept 1 base outside the gene matches. Germline CDR1 and CDR2: SGHNT and YYREEE (reference sequence). The CDR3 sequence is 14 residues long. The CDR3 loop reads CASSWDRGDTEAFF. Here the CDR3 DNA reads TGTGCCAGCAGCTGGGACAGGGGGGACACTGAAGCTTTCTTT.

This clone occurred once. The genes are TRBV3-1 (or the pseudogene TRBV3-2) and TRBJ1-1; no clear D. CDR1 and CDR2 (germline): LGHDT, YNNKEL (reference sequence). The CDR3 spans 13 residues. The V end was cut by 4 bases, the J end by 1 base, with 7 bases between. The CDR3 is CASSLSGNTEAFF. The DNA for the CDR3 is TGTGCCAGCAGCCTAAGCGGGAACACTGAAGCTTTCTTT.

This chain connects TRBV4-2 to TRBJ1-1; 7 nucleotides agree with TRBD1. This CDR3 spans 17 amino acids. Germline trimming cut 0 bases from V and 2 bases from J; bases unmatched to any gene: 9. CDR1 LGHNA and CDR2 YNFKEQ come from the germline V gene. CDR3 in amino acids: CASSQEFSRTGNTEAFF. The CDR3 coding sequence is TGTGCCAGCAGCCAAGAATTCTCTCGGACAGGCAACACTGAAGCTTTCTTT.

CDR3: CASSKLKGASGGAIDTQYF. For the CDR3, the DNA is TGTGCCAGCAGCAAACTGAAAGGAGCCAGCGGGGGGGCCATAGATACGCAGTATTTT. The genes are TRBV7-9 and TRBJ2-3, with 10 nucleotides matching TRBD2. Germline V lookup: CDR1 SEHNR, CDR2 FQNEAQ (reference sequence). V lost 5 bases, J lost 5 bases, and 19 bases stayed unmatched. CDR3 length equals 19 residues.

The chain uses TRBV4-2 and TRBJ2-7; TRBD1 aligns across 9 bases. The CDR3 runs 15 residues. Unmatched junction bases numbered 9, after V lost 4 bases and J lost 5 bases. The V gene's germline CDR1 is LGHNA and CDR2 YNFKEQ. This CDR3 is CASSRLRQGDNEQYF. The CDR3 DNA is TGTGCCAGCAGCCGTTTGCGACAGGGGGACAACGAGCAGTACTTC.

The genes are TRBV29-1 and TRBJ1-1, with 7 bases lining up with TRBD1. Germline CDR1 is SQVTM and CDR2 is ANQGSEA. The trim removed 7 bases at V and 1 base at J, leaving 6 bases unmatched. The CDR3 extends over 13 amino acids. In DNA form, the CDR3 reads TGCAGCGAGAACAGGGGTGGGAACACTGAAGCTTTCTTT. Its translation is CSENRGGNTEAFF.

The rearrangement links TRBV25-1 to TRBJ1-4; 10 positions agree with TRBD1. The CDR3 is 15 residues long. The junction had 8 bases not matched to a gene; V was cut back by 5 bases and J by 8 bases. Germline lookup yields CDR1 MGHDK and CDR2 SYGVNS. CDR3 coding DNA: TGTGCCAGCAGTCCCAGGACAGGGGGACAGGAAAAACTGTTTTTT. Amino acid sequence: CASSPRTGGQEKLFF.

The rearrangement joins TRBV6-1 to TRBJ1-3, with 8 bases that match TRBD1. CDR1 and CDR2 from the germline V gene are MNHNS and SASEGT. This CDR3 region has 17 residues. The V gene end was trimmed by 4 bases and the J gene end by 2 bases; junction bases not matched to a gene: 10. The CDR3 loop is CASSATWTGFTGNTIYF. The DNA of the CDR3 is TGTGCCAGCAGTGCTACATGGACAGGGTTTACTGGAAACACCATATATTTT.